This TCR beta chain comes out of a study of T cell changes during pregnancy in multiple sclerosis. Germline V gene lookup returns CDR1 MNHEY and CDR2 SMNVEV (reference sequence). V lost 1 base and J 3 bases, leaving 16 bases between the germline ends. The CDR3 loop spans 17 amino acids. The protocol was immunoSEQ multiplex PCR, while the TCRdb copy is restricted to in-frame clones and leaves out a portion. The sample shows tens of thousands of clones, 85% to 90% of them seen only once. The clonotype comes from a female donor in good health, enrolled as a control in a pregnancy study. V usage is TRBV27 and J usage is TRBJ1-5; a weak D match, TRBD1 (6 bases). The source was peripheral blood, collected after pregnancy. In nucleotides, the CDR3 is TGTGCCAGCAGTTTATTGGGGCGCCCAGGGGACAATCAGCCCCAGCATTTT. This sequence encodes CASSLLGRPGDNQPQHF.